The 5 T cell receptor beta chains given below trace back to one sample, sequenced in a study of T cell repertoires in cytomegalovirus infection. TCRdb ran MiXCR on the reads and lists one entry per CDR3 protein. The sample carries some 270,000 distinct CDR3 sequences, less than 25% recorded once. What these receptors recognize is not known. The sequences come from cultured PBMCs, collected from culture after CMV antigen stimulation. The receptors derive from a human donor in good health (CMV status not recorded). Some clones in this sample may be carry-over from other donors' samples.

This clonotype has just a few counts. The gene calls are TRBV20-1 and TRBJ2-4, with TRBD1 matching over 7 bases. J was trimmed by 3 bases and V by 4 bases; bases with no gene match: 6. Germline-derived CDR1 and CDR2 are DFQATT and SNEGSKA (reference sequence). The CDR3 is 14 amino acids. CDR3: CSAIDRVGKNIQYF. The CDR3 bases are TGCAGTGCTATCGACAGGGTTGGCAAAAACATTCAGTACTTC.

This clonotype was counted between two and nine times. V is TRBV19 and J is TRBJ2-4, with D perhaps assigned TRBD1 or TRBD2 (7 bases each). CDR3 length: 16 amino acids. Germline-derived CDR1 and CDR2 are LNHDA and SQIVND (reference sequence). Trimming cost V 3 bases and J 5 bases, with 17 bases left between them. CDR3: CASSIRQGGSQNIQYF. The CDR3 DNA reads as TGTGCCAGTAGTATTCGACAGGGAGGGTCGCAAAACATTCAGTACTTC.

The J gene is TRBJ2-1, the V gene TRBV7-2; TRBD2 is a possible D gene (6 bases). V was trimmed by 5 bases and J by 3 bases, leaving 8 bases between them. CDR3 length: 13 residues. Germline lookup yields CDR1 SGHTA and CDR2 FQGNSA. The CDR3 sequence: CASSPDYYNEQFF. CDR3 sequence (DNA): TGTGCCAGCAGCCCGGACTACTACAATGAGCAGTTCTTC.

This clonotype was seen a handful of times. The chain uses TRBV20-1 and TRBJ2-2, with D uncertain. This CDR3 has 15 residues. V lost 0 bases, J lost 3 bases, and 11 bases lay in between. Per germline, CDR1 DFQATT and CDR2 SNEGSKA (reference sequence). The CDR3 spells CSARDLGSDTGELFF. The CDR3 DNA reads as TGCAGTGCTAGAGATTTAGGGTCCGACACCGGGGAGCTGTTTTTT.

This clonotype appeared many times. The chain employs TRBV7-8 and TRBJ2-7; 7 positions agree with TRBD2. Germline V lookup: CDR1 SGHVS, CDR2 FQNEAQ. This CDR3 is built from 15 residues. Trimming took 0 bases from V and 2 from J; bases not matched to a gene: 4. CDR3 coding DNA: TGTGCCAGCAGCTTAGCTAGCGGGCTAGCCTACGAGCAGTACGTC. Its protein product is CASSLASGLAYEQYV.